These 30 T cell receptor beta chains share one sample of origin, sequenced in a study of T cell changes during pregnancy in multiple sclerosis. Method: immunoSEQ multiplex PCR; TCRdb's copy keeps in-frame clones and lacks some. This sample carries under 55,000 clones, 93% of them seen once, and the ten largest clones take about 2%. The sample here was peripheral blood, taken in the second trimester of pregnancy. The receptor source for this set is a female donor with multiple sclerosis, enrolled in a pregnancy study.

The chain couples TRBV28 to TRBJ1-4, with a tentative D call TRBD1 (6 bases). This CDR3 comprises 14 residues. Germline V gene data show CDR1 as MDHEN and CDR2 as SYDVKM. Trimming left V 4 bases short and J 10 bases short, with 16 bases between. The CDR3 region is CASSSPGERRKLFF. The CDR3 nucleotides read TGTGCCAGCAGTTCCCCAGGGGAGCGGAGAAAACTGTTTTTT.

This chain uses TRBV7-9 with TRBJ2-7, with 7 bases identical to TRBD1. V gave up 5 bases and J gave up 1 base; unmatched junction bases: 5. CDR1 and CDR2 from the germline V gene are SEHNR and FQNEAQ (reference sequence). The CDR3 is 14 amino acids. The CDR3 loop reads CASSDRDRSYEQYF. The CDR3 DNA sequence: TGTGCCAGCAGCGACCGGGACAGATCCTACGAGCAGTACTTC. Combining the CDR3 with reference TRBV7-9 and TRBJ2-7 gives the whole variable domain DTGVSQNPRHKITKRGQNVTFRCDPISEHNRLYWYRQTLGQGPEFLTYFQNEAQLEKSRLLSDRFSAERPKGSFSTLEIQRTEQGDSAMYLCASSDRDRSYEQYFGPGTRLTVT.

The genes are TRBV5-1 and TRBJ2-7, with 8 bases aligning to TRBD1. This CDR3 comprises 14 residues. V lost 0 bases to trimming and J lost 6 bases; unmatched junction nucleotides: 5. The germline gives CDR1 SGHRS, CDR2 YFSETQ. For the CDR3, the DNA is TGCGCCAGCAGCTTGGCGGACAGGGTATCCGAGCAGTACTTC. Protein sequence: CASSLADRVSEQYF.

V is TRBV11-3 and J is TRBJ2-1; TRBD2 aligns across 13 bases. CDR1 is SGHNT, CDR2 YENEEA, per germline. The J segment lost 8 bases and the V segment lost 6 bases, leaving 10 bases of the junction unmatched. This CDR3 contains 16 residues. Written as DNA, the CDR3 is TGTGCCAGCAGTCCTACCACTGGACTAGCGGGAGATGAGCAGTTCTTC. Protein product: CASSPTTGLAGDEQFF.

This sequence joins TRBV5-4 and TRBJ2-7; 7 bases fit TRBD1. The CDR3 consists of 14 residues. The germline CDR1 and CDR2 sequences are SGHNT and YYREEE (reference sequence). V gave up 0 bases and J gave up 1 base; unmatched junction bases: 1. This CDR3 reads CASSLDRGSYEQYF. The DNA of the CDR3 is TGTGCCAGCAGCTTGGACAGGGGATCCTACGAGCAGTACTTC.

V and J are TRBV27 and TRBJ2-1, with unresolved D. The CDR3 has 12 amino acids. V lost 5 bases, J lost 9 bases, and 11 bases lay in between. Germline V gene lookup returns CDR1 MNHEY and CDR2 SMNVEV (reference sequence). For the CDR3, the DNA is TGTGCCAGCAGTGTCAGTAGAGGTGAGCAGTTCTTC. Protein sequence: CASSVSRGEQFF.

The CDR3 spells CASSLTQGALNEQFF. In DNA, the CDR3 is TGTGCCAGCAGCTTAACGCAGGGGGCACTCAATGAGCAGTTCTTC. The J gene is TRBJ2-1, the V gene TRBV7-9; 8 bases are a match to TRBD1. V was clipped by 2 bases and J by 6 bases; unmatched bases: 6. In germline, CDR1 is SEHNR, CDR2 FQNEAQ (reference sequence). This CDR3 is 15 amino acids long.

The CDR3 sequence: CASRAGTGAYGYTF. The CDR3 nucleotides read TGTGCCAGCAGGGCCGGGACAGGGGCCTATGGCTACACCTTC. This sequence joins TRBV28 and TRBJ1-2; 10 bases are a match to TRBD1. Germline assignment: CDR1 MDHEN and CDR2 SYDVKM. Trimming cost V 6 bases and J 4 bases; bases outside gene matches: 5. The CDR3 loop spans 14 amino acids.

The genes are TRBV5-5 and TRBJ2-6, with 8 bases fitting TRBD1. Germline CDR1 reads SGHKS; CDR2 reads YYEKEE (reference sequence). The junction had 12 bases not matched to a gene; V was cut back by 4 bases and J by 12 bases. The CDR3 is made up of 15 amino acids. CDR3 sequence (DNA): TGTGCCAGCAGCGAGGGGACAGGCGCGCGGGGCGTCCTGACTTTC. As protein: CASSEGTGARGVLTF.

V is TRBV5-6 and J is TRBJ1-3, with 7 bases lining up with TRBD1. Germline V lookup: CDR1 SGHDT, CDR2 YYEEEE. CDR3 length: 17 amino acids. The V and J ends lost 3 bases and 0 bases, in that order; junction bases with no gene match: 9. The CDR3 spells CASSYDRDENSGNTIYF. CDR3 coding DNA: TGTGCCAGCAGCTATGACAGGGACGAAAACTCTGGAAACACCATATATTTT.

This rearrangement joins TRBV7-2 to TRBJ2-7; 8 bases match TRBD2. This CDR3 contains 15 residues. CDR1 and CDR2 from the germline V gene are SGHTA and FQGNSA. V was clipped by 5 bases and J by 6 bases; unmatched bases: 12. The CDR3 spells CASSALFSGSGEQYF. CDR3 coding DNA: TGTGCCAGCAGCGCCCTCTTCAGCGGGAGTGGCGAGCAGTACTTC.

This sequence joins TRBV28 and TRBJ1-5; D unclear. CDR3 length equals 14 residues. CDR1 MDHEN and CDR2 SYDVKM come from the germline V gene. V lost 9 bases and J 4 bases, leaving 16 bases between the germline ends. The CDR3 spells CASHFGEENQPQHF. CDR3 sequence (DNA): TGTGCCAGTCATTTCGGGGAGGAGAATCAGCCCCAGCATTTT.

The genes are TRBV28 and TRBJ1-2; D is uncertain. There are 16 residues in the CDR3. The germline V and J ends were trimmed by 4 bases and 6 bases, with 21 bases remaining between them. Germline V gives CDR1 MDHEN, CDR2 SYDVKM. This CDR3 reads CASSYTPPSMADGYTF. The CDR3 bases are TGTGCCAGCAGTTATACCCCTCCTTCGATGGCTGATGGCTACACCTTC.

The gene calls are TRBV28 and TRBJ2-5; a possible D gene is TRBD1 (5 bases). V lost 5 bases, J lost 5 bases, and 15 bases lay in between. CDR1 and CDR2 (germline): MDHEN, SYDVKM. This CDR3 is built from 14 residues. The CDR3 sequence: CASSTQGRMETQYF. The CDR3 DNA reads as TGTGCCAGCAGTACTCAGGGTAGGATGGAGACCCAGTACTTC.

The chain combines TRBV5-1 with TRBJ2-2; 8 bases agree with TRBD2. This CDR3 comprises 16 residues. Germline V gene sequence: CDR1 SGHRS, CDR2 YFSETQ. V lost 7 bases and J lost 5; bases outside the gene matches: 13. The CDR3 coding sequence is TGCGCCAGCTCCCAAGGCGCGGGAGGAATGACCGGGGAGCTGTTTTTT. Its protein is CASSQGAGGMTGELFF.

Here the CDR3 DNA reads TGCGCCAGCAGCAAAGGACATAGCACAGATACGCAGTATTTT. This encodes CASSKGHSTDTQYF. The chain carries TRBV5-1 and TRBJ2-3; tentative D call: TRBD1 (5 bases). Trimming left V 4 bases short and J 0 bases short, with 9 bases between. The germline gives CDR1 SGHRS, CDR2 YFSETQ. The CDR3 sequence is 14 residues long.

The chain uses TRBV5-1 and TRBJ2-7; 9 positions agree with TRBD2. This CDR3 is 16 amino acids long. V was pared by 4 bases and J by 1 base, with 9 bases of the junction left unmatched. Germline V CDR1 and CDR2: SGHRS, YFSETQ. The CDR3, as DNA: TGCGCCAGCAGCCCCGTGGCGGGAGGGAGGTCCTACGAGCAGTACTTC. Amino acids: CASSPVAGGRSYEQYF.

The chain is built from TRBV29-1 and TRBJ2-4; a possible D gene is TRBD2 (6 bases). The germline V gene has CDR1 SQVTM and CDR2 ANQGSEA. This CDR3 has 14 amino acids. V was trimmed by 3 bases and J by 5 bases, leaving 14 bases between them. CDR3 protein: CSVDGQGGENIQYF. The CDR3 DNA follows: TGCAGCGTTGACGGGCAGGGAGGTGAAAACATTCAGTACTTC.

This clone was recorded a few times. This chain links TRBV7-9 with TRBJ2-3; 12 bases align to TRBD2. The germline V gene has CDR1 SEHNR and CDR2 FQNEAQ (reference sequence). The CDR3 sequence is 17 residues long. V lost 5 bases, J lost 3 bases, and 9 bases stayed unmatched. As DNA, the CDR3 is TGTGCCAGCAGCCCCAAGCGGCTAGCGGGAGGGACAGATACGCAGTATTTT. Residues: CASSPKRLAGGTDTQYF.

This clone showed up just once. The V call is TRBV7-6, the J call TRBJ2-7, with D perhaps TRBD2 (5 bases). V was cut by 11 bases and J by 0 bases, with 17 bases left in between. Germline CDR1 is SGHVS and CDR2 is FNYEAQ. This CDR3 is built from 14 residues. CDR3 loop: CAGPRTSPSYEQYF. The CDR3 nucleotides read TGTGCCGGACCCCGGACTTCCCCCTCCTACGAGCAGTACTTC.

The V gene is TRBV6-1, the J gene TRBJ2-3; 10 positions agree with TRBD2. CDR3 size: 16 residues. Germline CDR1 is MNHNS and CDR2 is SASEGT. J gave up 6 bases and V 2 bases, and 8 bases lay outside the gene matches. The CDR3 protein is CASSEMWLAGVDTQYF. The CDR3 bases are TGTGCCAGCAGTGAAATGTGGCTAGCGGGAGTTGATACGCAGTATTTT.

This rearrangement joins TRBV7-8 to TRBJ2-2, with 12 bases matching TRBD2. Germline loops: CDR1 SGHVS, CDR2 FQNEAQ. V shed 4 bases, J shed 4 bases, and the junction held 7 bases outside the gene matches. The CDR3 length is 17 residues. In DNA, the CDR3 is TGTGCCAGCAGCTCCAGATCACTAGCGGGAGGCACCGGGGAGCTGTTTTTT. Translating gives CASSSRSLAGGTGELFF. Full variable domain (rest looked up from reference TRBV7-8 and TRBJ2-2): GAGVSQSPRYKVAKRGQDVALRCDPISGHVSLFWYQQALGQGPEFLTYFQNEAQLDKSGLPSDRFFAERPEGSVSTLKIQRTQQEDSAVYLCASSSRSLAGGTGELFFGEGSRLTVL.

CDR3 bases: TGTGCCAGCAGGGGGGACGGGAGCTCCTACGAGCAGTACTTC. Encoded protein: CASRGDGSSYEQYF. This chain links TRBV25-1 with TRBJ2-7; tentatively, D is TRBD2 (6 bases). This CDR3 is built from 14 residues. Germline V gene sequence: CDR1 MGHDK, CDR2 SYGVNS. V lost 6 bases to trimming and J lost 0 bases, with 12 bases between them.

V usage is TRBV9 and J usage is TRBJ2-2; D unclear. The CDR3 is 15 residues long. Looked up from germline, CDR1 is SGDLS and CDR2 is YYNGEE. Trimming stripped 0 bases from V and 2 bases from J, with 8 bases between. The CDR3 protein is CASSVALLNTGELFF. For the CDR3, the DNA is TGTGCCAGCAGCGTAGCTCTCTTAAACACCGGGGAGCTGTTTTTT.

The chain combines TRBV19 with TRBJ2-7; a possible D gene is TRBD2 (5 bases). The length of the CDR3 is 15 residues. V lost 1 base to trimming and J lost 5 bases, with 15 bases between them. CDR1 LNHDA and CDR2 SQIVND come from the germline V gene (reference sequence). The CDR3 spells CASSIGHGSSHEQYF. The CDR3 DNA follows: TGTGCCAGTAGTATAGGCCACGGATCTAGCCACGAGCAGTACTTC.

In this sample, this clone turned up once. The chain combines TRBV28 with TRBJ2-1; D perhaps matches TRBD1 (5 bases). Looked up from germline, CDR1 is MDHEN and CDR2 is SYDVKM. V was trimmed by 3 bases and J by 7 bases, leaving 13 bases between them. This CDR3 is 14 amino acids long. CDR3 protein: CASSLGRARNEQFF. The CDR3 DNA reads TGTGCCAGCAGTTTGGGCAGGGCAAGGAATGAGCAGTTCTTC.

The chain has TRBV4-3 and TRBJ2-1; 7 bases agree with TRBD2. There are 16 residues in the CDR3. J gave up 4 bases and V 0 bases, and 6 bases lay outside the gene matches. The germline V gene has CDR1 LGHNA and CDR2 YSLEER. The CDR3 spells CASSQDRGAGYNEQFF. As DNA, the CDR3 is TGCGCCAGCAGCCAAGATCGAGGAGCGGGATACAATGAGCAGTTCTTC.

This chain connects TRBV30 to TRBJ2-7; 7 bases agree with TRBD1. Germline-derived CDR1 and CDR2 are GTSNPN and SVGIG (reference sequence). CDR3 size: 14 residues. Trimming cost V 2 bases and J 7 bases; bases outside gene matches: 11. The CDR3 loop is CAWSLRGGLVEQYF. The CDR3 coding sequence is TGTGCCTGGAGTCTACGAGGGGGCTTGGTAGAGCAGTACTTC.

DNA for the CDR3: TGTGCCAGCAGCCGAGGGGGACTACTAAACAATGAGCAGTTCTTC. Amino acids: CASSRGGLLNNEQFF. The chain uses TRBV14 and TRBJ2-1; tentative D call: TRBD2 (7 bases). The V end lost 4 bases, the J end lost 5 bases, and 15 bases lay between the germline ends. From germline, CDR1 is SGHDN and CDR2 FVKESK. The CDR3 sequence is 15 residues long.

The V gene is TRBV2, the J gene TRBJ2-1; D perhaps matches TRBD2 (6 bases). The CDR3 has 16 amino acids. Deletions cut 2 bases from V and 0 bases from J, with 11 bases between. Germline CDR1 SNHLY, CDR2 FYNNEI. The CDR3 spells CASSESAGSSYNEQFF. The CDR3 DNA follows: TGTGCCAGCAGTGAATCAGCGGGTAGCTCCTACAATGAGCAGTTCTTC.